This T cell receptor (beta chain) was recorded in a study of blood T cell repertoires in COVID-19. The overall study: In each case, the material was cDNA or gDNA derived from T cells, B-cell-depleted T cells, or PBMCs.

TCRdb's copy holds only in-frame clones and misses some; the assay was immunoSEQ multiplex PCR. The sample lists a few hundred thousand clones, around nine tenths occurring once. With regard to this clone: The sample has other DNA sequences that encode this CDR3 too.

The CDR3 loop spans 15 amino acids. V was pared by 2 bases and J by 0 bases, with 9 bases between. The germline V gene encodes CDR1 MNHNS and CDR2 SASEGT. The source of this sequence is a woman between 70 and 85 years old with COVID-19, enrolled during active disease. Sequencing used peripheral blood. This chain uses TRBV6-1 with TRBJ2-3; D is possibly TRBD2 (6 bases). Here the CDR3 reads CASSERGSSTDTQYF. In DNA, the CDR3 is TGTGCCAGCAGTGAACGGGGGTCTAGCACAGATACGCAGTATTTT.